One T cell receptor (beta chain) is described in this entry. Primers: 60 Vbeta forward and 13 Jbeta reverse. Libraries were prepared by immunoSEQ multiplex PCR; TCRdb keeps only in-frame clonotypes and omits some of them. This table has 95,000 to 150,000 clones, roughly 14% appearing once. The CDR3 sequence is 13 residues long. Germline-derived CDR1 and CDR2 are MNHNS and SASEGT. Trimming stripped 2 bases from V and 6 bases from J, with 8 bases between. This record belongs to a study of cytomegalovirus exposure and HLA in healthy donors. The rearrangement uses TRBV6-1 and TRBJ2-1, with a tentative D call TRBD2 (6 bases). The TCR was taken from a woman younger than 35 in good health and CMV-seronegative. Sequencing used PBMCs. DNA of the CDR3: TGTGCCAGCAGTGAATTAGCGGTCAATGAGCAGTTCTTC. This translates into CASSELAVNEQFF.